Listed below are T cell receptor beta chains from one sample, sequenced in a study of regulatory T cells in long-lasting Graves disease. A single record per CDR3 protein comes from TCRdb applying MiXCR to the multiplex PCR reads. The data contain 650,000 to 700,000 distinct CDR3 sequences, about 30% of them singletons. The specimen comprised peripheral blood mononuclear cells (PBMCs), sampled when the disease was refractory, from a patient treated with antithyroid drugs. The receptors come from a female donor with Graves disease. The CDR3 runs from the conserved cysteine through the conserved F or W.

TRBJ2-7 15 TRBV28 CASSVVSWGRYEQYF
TRBJ2-5 15 TRBV6-1 CASSEMGADGETQYF
TRBJ1-4 13 TRBV27 CASSFAANEKLFF
TRBJ1-4 16 TRBV15 CATSRDRSPQWEKLFF
TRBJ2-5 15 TRBV7-3 CASSIDPGRIETQYF
TRBJ2-7 14 TRBV11-1 CASSLEVRSYEQYF
TRBJ2-7 15 TRBV3-1 CASSPTGAVTYEQYF
TRBJ1-1 14 TRBV28 CASADGGMNTEAFF
TRBJ1-5 16 TRBV19 CASSLETWGGNQPQHF
TRBJ2-5 15 TRBV7-2 CASSLGRTSGETQYF